This paragraph covers one TCR beta chain sequence. In the original processing: Reference gene primer amplification gave estimated nucleated cell counts. Profiling relied on immunoSEQ multiplex PCR, and the TCRdb table lists in-frame clones only, not all of them. The D gene and trimming were derived from the DNA, and the V and J assignments and clone size from that table. The sample lists hundreds of thousands of clones, around 83% seen once, with about 5.7% in the top ten. The sample is drawn from a study of blood T cell repertoires in COVID-19. Background on the study: Donors in the United States, Italy and Spain gave samples during acute or convalescent COVID-19. PBMCs, B-cell-depleted T cells, or T cells provided the cDNA or gDNA that made up the material.

J lost 7 bases, V lost 0 bases, and 12 bases had no gene match. This CDR3 has 17 amino acids. CDR1 and CDR2 from the germline V gene are SGHNT and YYREEE (reference sequence). The chain uses TRBV5-4 and TRBJ2-2; TRBD1 matches at 7 bases. The receptor's source is a man older than 75 with acute or convalescent COVID-19. Material for sequencing was peripheral blood. The CDR3 region has the DNA TGTGCCAGCAGCTTGGTGATAGGGGGCTCCTCAGGCGGGGAGCTGTTTTTT. Its protein product is CASSLVIGGSSGGELFF.